This T cell receptor beta chain derives from a study of response to subunit inactivated influenza vaccine. The CDR3 spans 19 residues. Germline V gives CDR1 SGHVS, CDR2 FQNEAQ. Trimming cost V 4 bases and J 0 bases; bases outside gene matches: 14. Each CDR3 protein is one row after TCRdb ran MiXCR on the RT-PCR reads. This table holds roughly 540,000 distinct CDR3 sequences, roughly 25% found once. These data were also reused for a study on T cells expressing NK-cell markers. As reported in that work: Synthesis of TCR beta cDNA relied on 5'RACE template switching carrying UMIs. Sorting was restricted to alpha-beta TCR T cells by an anti-gamma-delta TCR antibody in several experiments. In several donors, dominant NKG2C+ clonotypes were about 1.0-7.0% of CD8+ T cells. In a handful of donors, dominant clonotypes made up about 28.3-65% of CD3+CD56-NKG2C+ cells.

This clonotype originated in a man aged 50-60 years who received an inactivated influenza vaccine. The starting material was CD4+ T cells sorted from PBMCs, obtained approximately 12 days after vaccination. V and J are TRBV7-8 and TRBJ1-1, with TRBD1 matching over 10 bases. In DNA, the CDR3 is TGTGCCAGCAGCTCCTACCGGGACAGGGGTCCGACGTTGAACACTGAAGCTTTCTTT. Its protein is CASSSYRDRGPTLNTEAFF.